The rows below give T cell receptor beta chains drawn from one sample of a study of Graves' ophthalmopathy and Graves' hyperthyroidism. TCRdb analysed the multiplex PCR reads with MiXCR anew, one entry per CDR3 protein. The repertoire includes roughly 400,000 distinct CDR3 sequences, about 18% of them detected once, and roughly 2.3% sits in the top ten. The sample comprised peripheral blood. These receptors came from an adult woman with stable Graves' hyperthyroidism. The CDR3 runs from the conserved cysteine through the conserved F or W. The order of the fields is clone size, D gene, J gene, V gene, CDR3 protein, CDR3 DNA. D genes are given only for firm matches. Only part of the rows carry a size: once, few, many, or a class if the clone is expanded.

>many|TRBD1|TRBJ2-7|TRBV20-1
CSARTPVNRGSHEQYF
TGCAGTGCTAGAACCCCCGTGAACAGGGGTTCTCACGAGCAGTACTTC
>many|TRBD1|TRBJ2-4|TRBV28
CASSLPRRQGRNIKYF
TGTGCCAGCAGCCTCCCGCGTCGACAGGGACGTAACATTAAGTACTTC
>few|TRBD2|TRBJ2-7|TRBV7-2
CASSLAGWREAYEQYF
TGTGCCAGCAGCTTAGCGGGGTGGCGGGAGGCCTACGAGCAGTACTTC
>many|-|TRBJ2-7|TRBV11-2
CASNHMGAYEQYF
TGTGCCAGCAACCATATGGGGGCCTACGAGCAGTACTTC
>many|-|TRBJ2-5|TRBV5-5
CASSYQEYLQETQYF
TGTGCCAGCAGCTATCAGGAGTACCTCCAAGAGACCCAGTACTTC
>many|-|TRBJ1-6|TRBV5-4
CASSTGGDSPLHF
TGTGCCAGCAGCACGGGGGGCGATTCACCCCTCCACTTT
>many|-|TRBJ1-2|TRBV29-1
CSVGRGGDYGYTF
TGCAGCGTGGGACGGGGGGGCGACTATGGCTACACCTTC
>few|TRBD2|TRBJ2-3|TRBV9
CASSVGTSGSGGTQYF
TGTGCCAGCAGCGTCGGGACTAGCGGGAGTGGTGGTACGCAGTATTTT
>many|-|TRBJ2-7|TRBV6-1
CASSEGVWQVGEQYF
TGTGCCAGCAGTGAAGGGGTATGGCAGGTGGGCGAGCAGTACTTC
>many|-|TRBJ2-7|TRBV11-2
CASSLGDAGRDFSYEQYF
TGTGCCAGCAGCTTAGGGGACGCCGGCAGAGATTTCTCCTACGAGCAGTACTTC
>many|-|TRBJ1-3|TRBV6-5
CASTKRGPGNTIYF
TGTGCCAGCACCAAAAGAGGACCTGGAAACACCATATATTTT
>many|-|TRBJ1-2|TRBV6-1
CASRNGLNYGYTF
TGTGCCAGCAGAAACGGGCTTAACTATGGCTACACCTTC
>many|TRBD2|TRBJ2-4|TRBV19
CASSSGGTAKNIQYF
TGTGCCAGTAGTAGCGGGGGGACTGCCAAAAACATTCAGTACTTC
>-|-|TRBJ2-2|TRBV11-2
CASSLRQGGVTGELFF
TGTGCCAGCAGCCTAAGACAGGGCGGGGTTACCGGGGAGCTGTTTTTT
>many|-|TRBJ1-5|TRBV6-5
CASIHPWSVSNQPQHF
TGTGCCAGCATCCACCCGTGGAGTGTGAGCAATCAGCCCCAGCATTTT
>-|-|TRBJ1-2|TRBV28
CASQGGGYTF
TGTGCCAGCCAGGGAGGAGGCTACACCTTC
>many|TRBD1|TRBJ1-5|TRBV30
CAWSPGQGVSQPQHF
TGTGCCTGGAGTCCGGGACAGGGGGTTAGTCAGCCCCAGCATTTT
>few|-|TRBJ1-1|TRBV19
CASSMGGGRNTEAFF
TGTGCCAGTAGTATGGGTGGCGGACGGAACACTGAAGCTTTCTTT
>many|-|TRBJ1-6|TRBV7-3
CASSLNTGSNSPLHF
TGTGCCAGCAGCTTAAATACAGGGTCTAATTCACCCCTCCACTTT
>-|TRBD2|TRBJ2-3|TRBV30
CAWIRLAGRSITQYF
TGTGCCTGGATCCGACTAGCGGGACGATCCATTACGCAGTATTTT
>-|-|TRBJ2-7|TRBV15
CATSSRRQGLSSYEQYF
TGTGCCACCAGCAGCCGTAGGCAGGGGCTCAGCTCCTACGAGCAGTACTTC
>many|-|TRBJ1-6|TRBV28
CASSFNRPRSPLHF
TGTGCCAGCAGTTTTAACCGCCCGAGGTCACCCCTCCACTTT
>few|-|TRBJ2-2|TRBV18
CASSPRHSTGELFF
TGTGCCAGCTCACCGAGGCATTCTACCGGGGAGCTGTTTTTT
>many|-|TRBJ2-5|TRBV20-1
CSARDPKYQETQYF
TGCAGTGCTAGAGATCCGAAGTACCAAGAGACCCAGTACTTC
>-|-|TRBJ1-2|TRBV28
CASSSAGAGSYGYTF
TGTGCCAGCAGTTCCGCGGGGGCGGGGAGCTATGGCTACACCTTC
>once|-|TRBJ1-2|TRBV12-3/TRBV12-4
CASSFPGLNYGYTF
TGTGCCAGCAGTTTCCCTGGACTAAACTATGGCTACACCTTC
>many|-|TRBJ1-1|TRBV7-2
CASSYSRITEAFF
TGTGCCAGCAGCTATTCTAGGATCACTGAAGCTTTCTTT
>many|TRBD1|TRBJ2-6|TRBV7-3
CASSKSVTGGSGANVLTF
TGTGCCAGCTCGAAGTCGGTGACAGGGGGCTCTGGGGCCAACGTCCTGACTTTC
>-|-|TRBJ1-1|TRBV27
CASSLVGNTEACF
TGTGCCAGCAGCCTGGTGGGGAACACTGAAGCTTGCTTT
>many|TRBD2|TRBJ2-5|TRBV28
CASRTRAGGPETQYF
TGTGCCAGCAGGACTCGAGCGGGAGGGCCGGAGACCCAGTACTTC
>many|TRBD1|TRBJ1-3|TRBV19
CASSTGGSGNTIYF
TGTGCCAGTAGCACAGGGGGCTCTGGAAACACCATATATTTT
>-|-|TRBJ2-7|TRBV7-8
CASSLATGVPYEQYF
TGTGCCAGCAGCTTAGCCACGGGGGTTCCCTACGAGCAGTACTTC
>many|-|TRBJ2-4|TRBV28
CASSPRTIAKNIQYF
TGTGCCAGCAGTCCTCGAACCATAGCCAAAAACATTCAGTACTTC
>many|-|TRBJ2-7|TRBV20-1
CSARDPREQYF
TGCAGTGCTAGAGATCCTAGGGAGCAGTACTTC
>many|-|TRBJ1-6|TRBV5-1
CASSLGAATQNSPLHF
TGCGCCAGCAGCTTGGGTGCAGCAACACAGAATTCACCCCTCCACTTT
>many|TRBD1|TRBJ1-2|TRBV6-2/TRBV6-3
CASRTGTVTYGYTF
TGTGCCAGCAGAACCGGGACAGTCACCTATGGCTACACCTTC
>-|TRBD1|TRBJ2-7|TRBV5-8
CASSTGQDGTREQYF
TGTGCCAGCAGCACAGGACAGGATGGTACGAGGGAGCAGTACTTC
>many|-|TRBJ1-5|TRBV20-1
CSARGGVWQPQHF
TGCAGTGCTAGAGGGGGAGTGTGGCAGCCCCAGCATTTT
>-|-|TRBJ2-7|TRBV12-3/TRBV12-4
CASSPLGSFYEQYF
TGTGCCAGCAGCCCCCTTGGTAGCTTCTACGAGCAGTACTTC
>-|-|TRBJ1-3|TRBV4-1
CASSQDPGSGNTIYF
TGCGCCAGCAGCCAAGATCCCGGATCTGGAAACACCATATATTTT
>few|-|TRBJ2-3|TRBV24-1
CATSDRTPTSLFTQYF
TGTGCCACCAGTGACCGGACGCCCACATCCCTGTTTACGCAGTATTTT
>many|TRBD1|TRBJ1-1|TRBV6-5
CASSYSGTGLPEAFF
TGTGCCAGCAGTTACTCTGGGACAGGATTGCCTGAAGCTTTCTTT